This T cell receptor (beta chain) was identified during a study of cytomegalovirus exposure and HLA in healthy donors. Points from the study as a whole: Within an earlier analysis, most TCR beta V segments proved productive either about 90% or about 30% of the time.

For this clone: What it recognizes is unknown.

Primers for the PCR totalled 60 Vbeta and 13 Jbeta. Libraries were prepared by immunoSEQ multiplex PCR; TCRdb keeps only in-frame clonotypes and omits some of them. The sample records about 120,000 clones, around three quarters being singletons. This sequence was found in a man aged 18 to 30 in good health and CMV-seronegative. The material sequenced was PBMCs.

CDR3 DNA sequence: TGCGCCAGCAGCTTTCGGCAGGGAGGCACCTACAATGAGCAGTTCTTC. Translating gives CASSFRQGGTYNEQFF. The V call is TRBV5-1, the J call TRBJ2-1; D might be TRBD2 (6 bases). Germline V gives CDR1 SGHRS, CDR2 YFSETQ. Trimming removed 2 bases at V and 2 bases at J, with 14 bases between. This CDR3 spans 16 amino acids. The entire variable domain, with the rest obtained from reference TRBV5-1 and TRBJ2-1, is as follows: KAGVTQTPRYLIKTRGQQVTLSCSPISGHRSVSWYQQTPGQGLQFLFEYFSETQRNKGNFPGRFSGRQFSNSRSEMNVSTLELGDSALYLCASSFRQGGTYNEQFFGPGTRLTVL.